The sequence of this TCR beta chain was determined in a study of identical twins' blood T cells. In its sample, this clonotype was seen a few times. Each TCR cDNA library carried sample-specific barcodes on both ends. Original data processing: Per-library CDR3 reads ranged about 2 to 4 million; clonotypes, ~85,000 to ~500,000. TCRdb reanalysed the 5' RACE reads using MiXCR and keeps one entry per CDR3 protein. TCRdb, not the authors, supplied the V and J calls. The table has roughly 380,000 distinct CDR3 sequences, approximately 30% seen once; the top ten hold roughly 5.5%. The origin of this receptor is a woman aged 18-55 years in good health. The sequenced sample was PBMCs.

The CDR3: CASSGTSGRGEQFF. For the CDR3, the DNA is TGTGCCAGCAGTGGGACTAGCGGGAGAGGTGAGCAGTTCTTC. The chain joins TRBV7-9 to TRBJ2-1; 14 bases are a match to TRBD2. CDR3 size: 14 residues. The germline V gene has CDR1 SEHNR and CDR2 FQNEAQ (reference sequence). V shed 6 bases, J shed 9 bases, and the junction held 4 bases outside the gene matches. The full variable domain, completed using reference TRBV7-9 and TRBJ2-1, is DTGVSQNPRHKITKRGQNVTFRCDPISEHNRLYWYRQTLGQGPEFLTYFQNEAQLEKSRLLSDRFSAERPKGSFSTLEIQRTEQGDSAMYLCASSGTSGRGEQFFGPGTRLTVL.